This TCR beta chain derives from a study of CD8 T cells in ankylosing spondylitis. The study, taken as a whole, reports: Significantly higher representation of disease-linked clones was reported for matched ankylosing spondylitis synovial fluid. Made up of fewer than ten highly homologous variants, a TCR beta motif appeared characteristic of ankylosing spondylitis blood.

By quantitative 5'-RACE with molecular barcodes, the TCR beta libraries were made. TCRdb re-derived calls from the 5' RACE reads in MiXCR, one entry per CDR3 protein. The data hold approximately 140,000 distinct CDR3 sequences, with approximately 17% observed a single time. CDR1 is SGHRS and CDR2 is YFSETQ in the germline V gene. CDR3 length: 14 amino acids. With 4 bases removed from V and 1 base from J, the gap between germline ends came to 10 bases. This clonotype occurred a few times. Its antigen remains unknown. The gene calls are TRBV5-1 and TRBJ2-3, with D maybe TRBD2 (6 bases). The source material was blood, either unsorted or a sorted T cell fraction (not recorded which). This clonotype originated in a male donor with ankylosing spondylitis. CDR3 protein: CASSGDWGTDTQYF. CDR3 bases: TGCGCCAGCAGCGGGGACTGGGGCACAGATACGCAGTATTTT. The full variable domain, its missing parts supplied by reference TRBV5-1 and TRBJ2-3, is KAGVTQTPRYLIKTRGQQVTLSCSPISGHRSVSWYQQTPGQGLQFLFEYFSETQRNKGNFPGRFSGRQFSNSRSEMNVSTLELGDSALYLCASSGDWGTDTQYFGPGTRLTVL.